This T cell receptor (beta chain) was identified in a study of human T cells and chemical hapten exposure. Time point denoted: patch test 2, 6 weeks after DPC sensitization. As to treatment: therapeutic diphenylcyclopropenone sensitization with weekly scalp DPC. TCRdb used MiXCR to reprocess the RACE reads, holding one entry per CDR3 protein. This sample has 360,000 or so distinct CDR3 sequences, with just under 6.5% found just once. This clonotype was picked up many times. The sequences come from whole blood, collected in connection with sensitization to the hapten diphenylcyclopropenone (DPC). The clonotype was recovered from a young woman with alopecia areata. Some clones in this sample may be carry-over from other donors' samples.

The CDR3 bases are TGCAGCGCGGCGCTCACCATGAACACTGAAGCTTTCTTT. It specifies CSAALTMNTEAFF. This sequence joins TRBV29-1 and TRBJ1-1, with unresolved D. Trimming took 7 bases from V and 0 from J, leaving 12 bases between them. CDR3 size: 13 residues. CDR1 and CDR2 from the germline V gene are SQVTM and ANQGSEA.